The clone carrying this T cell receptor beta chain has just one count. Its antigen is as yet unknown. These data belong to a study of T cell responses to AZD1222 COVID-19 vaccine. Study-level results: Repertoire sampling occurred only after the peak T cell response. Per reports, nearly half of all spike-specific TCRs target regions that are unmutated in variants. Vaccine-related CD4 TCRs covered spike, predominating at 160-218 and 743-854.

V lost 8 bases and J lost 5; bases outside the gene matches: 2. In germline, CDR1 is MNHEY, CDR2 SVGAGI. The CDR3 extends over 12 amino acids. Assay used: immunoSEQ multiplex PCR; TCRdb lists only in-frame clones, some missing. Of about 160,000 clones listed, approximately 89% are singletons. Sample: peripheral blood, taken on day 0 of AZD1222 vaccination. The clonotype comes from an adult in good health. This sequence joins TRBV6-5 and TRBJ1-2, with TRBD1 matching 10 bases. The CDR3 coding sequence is TGTGCCAGCGGGACAGGGGTTTATGGCTACACCTTC. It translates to CASGTGVYGYTF.